These 20 T cell receptor beta chains originate from one sample sequenced in a study of blood T cells in healthy people across ages. Next came a second PCR, run for about 6 to 12 cycles, which used a sample-barcoded 5' primer along with a J-beta primer mix. TCRdb reanalysed the 5' RACE reads using MiXCR and keeps one entry per CDR3 protein. The sample has more than 800,000 distinct CDR3 sequences, under 45% seen once. Sequenced material: blood. These receptors all stem from a woman aged 55-70 years in good health.

This chain uses TRBV2 with TRBJ2-3; 10 positions agree with TRBD2. This CDR3 comprises 15 residues. Germline loops: CDR1 SNHLY, CDR2 FYNNEI. J lost 7 bases, V lost 6 bases, and 10 bases had no gene match. The DNA of the CDR3 is TGTGCCAGCAGCCCGACTAGCGGGCCTTCGAATACGCAGTATTTT. Its protein is CASSPTSGPSNTQYF.

The CDR3 nucleotides are TGTGCCAGCAGCTTGGTTCGACAGGGCGACATTCAGTACTTC. Residues: CASSLVRQGDIQYF. The rearrangement links TRBV5-5 to TRBJ2-4, with TRBD1 matching over 7 bases. The CDR3 runs 14 residues. The V gene's germline CDR1 is SGHKS and CDR2 YYEKEE (reference sequence). J lost 8 bases, V lost 0 bases, and 5 bases had no gene match.

The genes are TRBV29-1 and TRBJ2-3; 10 bases align to TRBD2. V shed 8 bases, J shed 3 bases, and the junction held 5 bases outside the gene matches. The CDR3 contains 13 residues. Germline V gene data show CDR1 as SQVTM and CDR2 as ANQGSEA. The CDR3 here is CSIAGGVTDTQYF. CDR3 sequence (DNA): TGCAGCATAGCGGGAGGTGTAACAGATACGCAGTATTTT.

The chain combines TRBV7-9 with TRBJ2-3, with a possible D match to TRBD2 (6 bases). The CDR3 is made up of 14 amino acids. V was shortened by 7 bases and J by 0 bases, with 11 bases between the two germline ends. Germline loops: CDR1 SEHNR, CDR2 FQNEAQ (reference sequence). CDR3 in DNA: TGTGCCAGCACCAGAAGCGGGAGCACAGATACGCAGTATTTT. Its protein product is CASTRSGSTDTQYF.

The chain employs TRBV14 and TRBJ2-1; a weak D match, TRBD2 (5 bases). V was pared by 3 bases and J by 7 bases, with 13 bases between. In germline, CDR1 is SGHDN, CDR2 FVKESK. The CDR3 is made up of 14 amino acids. The CDR3 region is CASSHPSPGNEQFF. CDR3 DNA sequence: TGTGCCAGCAGCCACCCGAGCCCGGGAAATGAGCAGTTCTTC.

This chain uses TRBV20-1 with TRBJ2-1; TRBD2 matches at 8 bases. In germline, CDR1 is DFQATT, CDR2 SNEGSKA (reference sequence). V shed 4 bases and J 8 bases; nucleotides not matched to a gene: 4. The CDR3 totals 12 residues. CDR3 amino acids: CSATAGVHEQFF. The CDR3 DNA is TGCAGTGCTACAGCGGGAGTACATGAGCAGTTCTTC.

The chain is built from TRBV21-1 and TRBJ2-7; the table's D call TRBD2 went unverified against the DNA. TRBV21-1 is given as a pseudogene. The CDR3 extends over 17 amino acids. This CDR3 is CASSTRTSGKDSYEQYF. The DNA of the CDR3 is TGTGCCAGCAGCACCCGGACTAGCGGGAAGGACTCCTACGAGCAGTACTTC.

The genes are TRBV20-1 and TRBJ2-7, with a tentative D call TRBD1 (6 bases). CDR1 is DFQATT, CDR2 SNEGSKA, per germline (reference sequence). This CDR3 spans 15 amino acids. V dropped 0 bases and J dropped 0 bases, with 12 bases sitting between them. Here the CDR3 DNA reads TGCAGTGCTAGAGATCCCAGGGGCCTCTCCTACGAGCAGTACTTC. Encoded protein: CSARDPRGLSYEQYF.

The V gene is TRBV3-1, the J gene TRBJ2-1; D is unresolved. Germline CDR1 and CDR2: LGHDT and YNNKEL (reference sequence). V was trimmed by 3 bases and J by 6 bases, leaving 21 bases between them. CDR3 length equals 17 residues. CDR3 in amino acids: CASSHPEDHQVGNEQFF. The CDR3 region has the DNA TGTGCCAGCAGCCATCCCGAGGACCACCAAGTGGGCAATGAGCAGTTCTTC.

The chain is built from TRBV4-1 and TRBJ2-4; D ambiguous. V gave up 4 bases and J gave up 13 bases, with 23 bases separating them. The CDR3 runs to 15 residues. Germline CDR1 MGHRA, CDR2 YSYEKL. The CDR3 DNA reads as TGCGCCAGCAGCCCCCCTGGGAACTTTTACAATGAGCAGTACTTC. It yields the protein CASSPPGNFYNEQYF.

The V and J genes are TRBV9 and TRBJ2-3; a possible D gene is TRBD2 (6 bases). The V gene lost 3 bases and the J gene lost 10 bases, with 12 bases spanning the gap. CDR1 is SGDLS and CDR2 is YYNGEE in the germline V gene. There are 12 residues in the CDR3. The CDR3 DNA reads as TGTGCCAGCAGCGGGGCGGGGCTGCCGCAGTATTTT. The encoded protein is CASSGAGLPQYF.

The DNA for the CDR3 is TGCAGTGCTAGGACGATCGCTAGCGGGGCCTACCAAGAGACCCAGTTCTTC. Residues: CSARTIASGAYQETQFF. The chain carries TRBV20-1 and TRBJ2-5; TRBD2 agrees at 9 bases. The J call may be faulty, since TRBJ2-1 better matches the DNA end. The CDR3 length is 17 residues. Germline V gene lookup returns CDR1 DFQATT and CDR2 SNEGSKA (reference sequence).

Here the CDR3 reads CSVKTGAYEQYF. The CDR3, as DNA: TGCAGCGTCAAAACAGGGGCCTACGAGCAGTACTTC. V usage is TRBV29-1 and J usage is TRBJ2-7, with 7 bases matching TRBD1. CDR1 is SQVTM, CDR2 ANQGSEA, per germline. This CDR3 is 12 amino acids long. Trimming took 6 bases from V and 2 from J; bases not matched to a gene: 4.

In DNA form, the CDR3 reads TGTGCCACCAGCAGGGACAGGTTCAATGAGCAGTTCTTC. Protein sequence: CATSRDRFNEQFF. This sequence joins TRBV15 and TRBJ2-1; 7 bases match TRBD1. J lost 6 bases, V lost 3 bases, and 2 bases had no gene match. This CDR3 region has 13 residues. Per the germline V gene, CDR1 is LNHNV and CDR2 is YYDKDF (reference sequence). The full variable domain, in which reference TRBV15 and TRBJ2-1 provide the parts outside the CDR3, is DAMVIQNPRYQVTQFGKPVTLSCSQTLNHNVMYWYQQKSSQAPKLLFHYYDKDFNNEADTPDNFQSRRPNTSFCFLDIRSPGLGDTAMYLCATSRDRFNEQFFGPGTRLTVL.

The chain carries TRBV11-2 and TRBJ1-2, with no clear D. CDR3 length equals 13 residues. CDR1 is SGHAT and CDR2 is FQNNGV in the germline V gene. Trimming removed 5 bases from V and 4 bases from J, with 11 bases in between. CDR3 nucleotide sequence: TGTGCCAGCAGCCCGATAGGAGGCTATGGCTACACCTTC. The encoded protein is CASSPIGGYGYTF.

The chain recombines TRBV5-1 with TRBJ2-5; 7 bases map to TRBD1. Germline V CDR1 and CDR2: SGHRS, YFSETQ. This CDR3 has 14 amino acids. J was trimmed by 0 bases and V by 7 bases; bases with no gene match: 6. CDR3 DNA sequence: TGCGCCAGCGCGGTGACAGGGCACCAAGAGACCCAGTACTTC. This translates into CASAVTGHQETQYF.

The rearrangement joins TRBV4-1 to TRBJ2-7; D not certain. V shed 1 base and J shed 2 bases, with 18 bases lying between them. The germline CDR1 and CDR2 sequences are MGHRA and YSYEKL. The CDR3 is made up of 17 amino acids. Here the CDR3 reads CASSQVGAGVLPYEQYF. CDR3 nucleotide sequence: TGCGCCAGCAGCCAAGTAGGAGCAGGAGTCCTTCCCTACGAGCAGTACTTC.

The sample holds one count of this clonotype. The chain recombines TRBV30 with TRBJ2-2; no definite D call. V dropped 7 bases and J dropped 3 bases, with 18 bases sitting between them. There are 15 residues in the CDR3. The germline V gene encodes CDR1 GTSNPN and CDR2 SVGIG (reference sequence). DNA for the CDR3: TGTGCCTTGACCCCGGACCCTCCGGACACCGGGGAGCTGTTTTTT. It specifies CALTPDPPDTGELFF.

In its sample, this clonotype was seen a few times. CDR3 in DNA: TGCGCCAGCAGCTTGGATGCGGCTAGCACAGATACGCAGTATTTT. Translated, it gives CASSLDAASTDTQYF. The rearrangement links TRBV5-1 to TRBJ2-3; D is unresolved. The CDR3 contains 15 residues. Trimming shortened V by 0 bases and J by 0 bases, and 8 bases separated the two germline ends. Looked up from germline, CDR1 is SGHRS and CDR2 is YFSETQ.

This clonotype was detected only once. J is TRBJ1-4 and V is TRBV7-2, with D tentatively TRBD1 (5 bases). The CDR3 contains 16 residues. V was cut by 1 base and J by 4 bases, with 13 bases left in between. Germline CDR1 reads SGHTA; CDR2 reads FQGNSA. CDR3 amino acids: CASSLGRGGDNEKLFF. DNA of the CDR3: TGTGCCAGCAGCTTAGGTCGCGGAGGGGATAATGAAAAACTGTTTTTT.